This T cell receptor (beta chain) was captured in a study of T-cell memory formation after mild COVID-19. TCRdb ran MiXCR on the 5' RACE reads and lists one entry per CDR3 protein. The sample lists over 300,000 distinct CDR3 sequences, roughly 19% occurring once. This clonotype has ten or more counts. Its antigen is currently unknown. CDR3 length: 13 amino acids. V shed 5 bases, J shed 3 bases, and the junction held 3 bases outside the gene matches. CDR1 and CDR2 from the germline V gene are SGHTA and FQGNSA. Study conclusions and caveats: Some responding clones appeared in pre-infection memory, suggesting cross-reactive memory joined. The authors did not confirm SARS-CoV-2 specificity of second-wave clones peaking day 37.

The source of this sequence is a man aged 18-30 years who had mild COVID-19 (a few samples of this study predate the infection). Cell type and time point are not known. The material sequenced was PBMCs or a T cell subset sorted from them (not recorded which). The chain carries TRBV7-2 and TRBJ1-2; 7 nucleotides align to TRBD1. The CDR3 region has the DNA TGTGCCAGCAGCCAGACAGGGTACTATGGCTACACCTTC. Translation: CASSQTGYYGYTF.